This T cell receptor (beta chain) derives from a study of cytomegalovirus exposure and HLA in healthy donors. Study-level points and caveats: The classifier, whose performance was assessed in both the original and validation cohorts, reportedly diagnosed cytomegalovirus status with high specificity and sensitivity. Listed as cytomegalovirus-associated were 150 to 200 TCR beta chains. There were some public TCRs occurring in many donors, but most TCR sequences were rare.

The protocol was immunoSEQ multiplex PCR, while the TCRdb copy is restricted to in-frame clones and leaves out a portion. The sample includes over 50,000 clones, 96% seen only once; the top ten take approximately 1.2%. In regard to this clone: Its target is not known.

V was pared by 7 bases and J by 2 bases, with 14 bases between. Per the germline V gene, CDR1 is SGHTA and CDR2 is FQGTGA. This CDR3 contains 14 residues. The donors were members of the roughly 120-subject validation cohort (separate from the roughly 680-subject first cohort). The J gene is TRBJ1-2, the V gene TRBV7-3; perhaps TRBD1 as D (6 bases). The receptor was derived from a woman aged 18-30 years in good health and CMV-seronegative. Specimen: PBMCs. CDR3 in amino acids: CASTPGAGNYGYTF. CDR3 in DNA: TGTGCCAGCACCCCAGGGGCAGGGAACTATGGCTACACCTTC.